This T cell receptor (beta chain) was recorded in a study of identical twins. Germline V gene lookup returns CDR1 MNHNS and CDR2 SASEGT. The CDR3 loop spans 12 amino acids. Ten or more counts support this clonotype. Relative to the germline gene, one junction end is altered; a read error may explain this. A universal primer site came from template switching; cDNA carried unique molecular identifiers. TCRdb processed the 5' RACE reads anew with MiXCR; each CDR3 protein has one entry. The table has under 1 million distinct CDR3 sequences, around an eighth seen once. Only healthy Caucasians were enrolled as donors. The same data also contributed to another study, on yellow fever vaccine responses in identical twins.

This receptor was identified in a woman under 30 in good health. The chain joins TRBV6-1 to TRBJ2-1; 7 bases map to TRBD2. Sequenced input: PBMCs. Written as DNA, the CDR3 is TGTGCCAGCAGTGAAACGCAACTAGCGAGAACCTTC. This codes for CASSETQLARTF.